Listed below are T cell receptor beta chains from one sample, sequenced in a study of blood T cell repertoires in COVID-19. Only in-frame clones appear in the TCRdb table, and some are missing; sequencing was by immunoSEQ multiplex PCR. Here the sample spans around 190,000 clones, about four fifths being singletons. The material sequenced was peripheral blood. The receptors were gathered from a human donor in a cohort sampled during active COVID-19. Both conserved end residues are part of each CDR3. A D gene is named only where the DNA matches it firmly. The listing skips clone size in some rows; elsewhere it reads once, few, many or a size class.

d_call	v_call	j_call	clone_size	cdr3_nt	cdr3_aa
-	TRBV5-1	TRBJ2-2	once	TGCGCCAGCAGCACGGGACATCGGAACACCGGGGAGCTGTTTTTT	CASSTGHRNTGELFF
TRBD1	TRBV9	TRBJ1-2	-	TGTGCCAGCAGCGAGACAGGGTACTATGGCTACACCTTC	CASSETGYYGYTF
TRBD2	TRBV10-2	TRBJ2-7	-	TGCGCCAGCACTCGGACTAGCTACACCTACGAGCAGTACTTC	CASTRTSYTYEQYF
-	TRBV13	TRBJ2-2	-	TGTGCCAGCAGCTTAGTGGGCGCCGGGGAGCTGTTTTTT	CASSLVGAGELFF
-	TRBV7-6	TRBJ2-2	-	TGTGCCAGCAGCTTAGGAGGTGTTCCCACCGGGGAGCTGTTTTTT	CASSLGGVPTGELFF
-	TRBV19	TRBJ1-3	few	TGTGCCAGTAGTATAGGCCCGGGGGAAACTGGAAACACCATATATTTT	CASSIGPGETGNTIYF
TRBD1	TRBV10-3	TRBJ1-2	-	TGTGCCATCAGTTTAGGACAGGAAGATGGCTACACCTTC	CAISLGQEDGYTF
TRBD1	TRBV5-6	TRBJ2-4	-	TGTGCCAGCAGCCCGGGACAGGGGGTAGGAAACATTCAGTACTTC	CASSPGQGVGNIQYF
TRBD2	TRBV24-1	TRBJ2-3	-	TGTGCCACCAGTACTAGCGGCGCTAGCACAGATACGCAGTATTTT	CATSTSGASTDTQYF
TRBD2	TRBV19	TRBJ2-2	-	TGTGCCAGTAGTTGGGGGGGGACTGAGAACCCCGGGGAGCTGTTTTTT	CASSWGGTENPGELFF
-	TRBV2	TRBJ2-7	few	TGTGCCAGCCAAGAAGGGAGGGAGCAGTACTTC	CASQEGREQYF
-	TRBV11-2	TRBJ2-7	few	TGTGCCAGCAGCTTAGGCGTGCGCTCCTACGAGCAGTACTTC	CASSLGVRSYEQYF
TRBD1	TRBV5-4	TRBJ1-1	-	TGTGCCAGCAGCCCTAACAGGGGGCAGGCCACTGAAGCTTTCTTT	CASSPNRGQATEAFF
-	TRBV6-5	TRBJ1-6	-	TGTGCCAGCAGTTCGACACCTTATAATTCACCCCTCCACTTT	CASSSTPYNSPLHF
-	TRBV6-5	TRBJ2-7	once	TGTATAGGACAGAGGGCCTACGAGCAGTACTTC	CIGQRAYEQYF
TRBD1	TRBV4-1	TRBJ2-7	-	TGCGCCAGCAGCCAAGATCAGACGTCAGGGGGTCCCTACGAGCAGTACTTC	CASSQDQTSGGPYEQYF
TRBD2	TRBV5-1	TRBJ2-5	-	TGCGCCAGCCGCCAAACTAGCGGGGGGGTTGTACAGGAGACCCAGTACTTC	CASRQTSGGVVQETQYF
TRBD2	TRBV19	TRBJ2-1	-	TGTGCCAGCTTGCCTAGCGGGGGGGCAGTTGAGCAGTTCTTC	CASLPSGGAVEQFF
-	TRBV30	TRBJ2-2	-	TGTGCCTGGAGTAAGGACATCCGGAACACCGGGGAGCTGTTTTTT	CAWSKDIRNTGELFF
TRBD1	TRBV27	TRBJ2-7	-	TGTGCCAGCAGTCATCTGACAGGGTCTGTCTACGAGCAGTACTTC	CASSHLTGSVYEQYF
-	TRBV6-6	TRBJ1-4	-	TGTGCCAGCAGTTACTCGGCAGCAACTAATGAAAAACTGTTTTTT	CASSYSAATNEKLFF
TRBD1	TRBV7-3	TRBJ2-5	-	TGTGCCAGCAGCTTGACAGGGACGGAGACCCAGTACTTC	CASSLTGTETQYF
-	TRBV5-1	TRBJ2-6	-	TGCGCCAGCAGCGCGGACTCTGGGGCCAACGTCCTGACTTTC	CASSADSGANVLTF
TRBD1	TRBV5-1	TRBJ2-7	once	TGCGCCAGCAGCTTGACAGGGGAGTCCTACGAGCAGTACTTC	CASSLTGESYEQYF
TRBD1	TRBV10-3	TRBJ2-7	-	TGTGCCATCAGTGAAAGTCAGGGGGCGACCTCCTACGAGCAGTACTTC	CAISESQGATSYEQYF
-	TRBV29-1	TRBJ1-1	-	TGCAGCGTTGAAGGGGGAAATCCCGGGGAGGAAGCTTTCTTT	CSVEGGNPGEEAFF
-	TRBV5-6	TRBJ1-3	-	TGTGCCAGCAGCCCAGGCTCTGGAAACACCATATATTTT	CASSPGSGNTIYF
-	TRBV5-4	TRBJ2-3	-	TGTGCCAGCAGGCAAGATGTAGCGGGCACAGATACGCAGTATTTT	CASRQDVAGTDTQYF
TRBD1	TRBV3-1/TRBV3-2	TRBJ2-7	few	TGTGCCAGCAGCCAGAACAGGGGCGACGAGCAGTACTTC	CASSQNRGDEQYF
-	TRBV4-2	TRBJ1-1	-	TGTGCCAGCAGCCAAGACTATACAGGGCAATCAGCTTTCTTT	CASSQDYTGQSAFF
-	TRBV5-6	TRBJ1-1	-	TGTGCCAGCAGCTTGGCTGCGGGGCACACTGAAGCTTTCTTT	CASSLAAGHTEAFF
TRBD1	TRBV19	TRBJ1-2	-	TGTGCCAGTAAGGGACAGGGGGCATCGAACTATGGCTACACCTTC	CASKGQGASNYGYTF
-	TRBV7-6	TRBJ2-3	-	TGTGCCAGCGCCTCCGGAAGCGGACGCCTCGATACGCAGTATTTT	CASASGSGRLDTQYF
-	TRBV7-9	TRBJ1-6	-	TGTGCCAGCAGCTTGGATCTCGGGAATTCACCCCTCCACTTT	CASSLDLGNSPLHF
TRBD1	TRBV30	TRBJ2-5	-	TGTGCCCGCGACAGGGGATTCGGGACCCAGTACTTC	CARDRGFGTQYF
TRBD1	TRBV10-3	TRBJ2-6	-	TGTGCCACCGGGTTGGACAGGGGGCTGGTTGGGGCCAACGTCCTGACTTTC	CATGLDRGLVGANVLTF
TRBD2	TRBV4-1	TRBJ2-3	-	TGCGCCAGCAGCCAAGGTGGATACGGAGCGGGGAGCACAGATACGCAGTATTTT	CASSQGGYGAGSTDTQYF
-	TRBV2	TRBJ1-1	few	TGTGCCAGCAGGTACACGAACACTGAAGCTTTCTTT	CASRYTNTEAFF
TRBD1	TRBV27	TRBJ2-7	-	TGTGCCAGCAGTTTGCCAGGGGGCAGGGAGCAGTACTTC	CASSLPGGREQYF
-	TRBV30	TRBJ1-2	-	TGTGCCTGGAGGCGGGTAGCCGCTAACTATGGCTACACCTTC	CAWRRVAANYGYTF
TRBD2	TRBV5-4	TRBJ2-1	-	TGTGCCAGCAGCTTGATGAGCGGGGGGGCCGATGAGCAGTTCTTC	CASSLMSGGADEQFF
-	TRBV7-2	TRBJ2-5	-	TGTGCCAGCAGCCCACGACGTCTAGCGACCGGGGAGACCCAGTACTTC	CASSPRRLATGETQYF
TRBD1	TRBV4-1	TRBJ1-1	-	TGCGCCAGCAGCCAAGGCGCTCATGCCGGGACAGGGGGCCCTGAAGCTTTCTTT	CASSQGAHAGTGGPEAFF
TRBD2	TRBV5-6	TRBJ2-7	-	TGTGCCAGCAGCTTTGGTCTAGCGGGGGGTTTGGAGCAGTACTTC	CASSFGLAGGLEQYF
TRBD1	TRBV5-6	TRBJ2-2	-	TGTGCCAGCAGCTCTTCGGACAGGGAGTTGTTTTTT	CASSSSDRELFF
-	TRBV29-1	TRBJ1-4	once	TGCAGCATTCGGACAGAATCTAATGAAAAACTGTTTTTT	CSIRTESNEKLFF
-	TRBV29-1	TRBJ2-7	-	TGCAGCGTCGAGACAGGAAAAGGCAGAGTCTACGAGCAGTACTTC	CSVETGKGRVYEQYF
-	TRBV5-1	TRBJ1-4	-	TGCGCCAGCAGCTTGTTAGCAAGTCAAGGCGGTGAAAAACTGTTTTTT	CASSLLASQGGEKLFF
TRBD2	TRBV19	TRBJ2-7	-	TGTGCCAGTAGTATTCGACCCCCCGGGACTAGTCCCTACGAGCAGTACTTC	CASSIRPPGTSPYEQYF
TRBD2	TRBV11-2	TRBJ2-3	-	TGTGCCAGCAGCTTTGAAGCGGGGTGGGGCACAGATACGCAGTATTTT	CASSFEAGWGTDTQYF
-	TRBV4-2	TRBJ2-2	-	TGTGCCAGCAGCCAAGAAGGCAGGGTAGAAAGGGACACCGGGGAGCTGTTTTTT	CASSQEGRVERDTGELFF
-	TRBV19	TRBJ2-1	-	TGTGCCAGTAGTATAGCGGTCTCCTACAATGAGCAGTTCTTC	CASSIAVSYNEQFF
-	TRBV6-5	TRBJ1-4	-	TGTGCCAGCAGTTCCTCCACGGTTCCCGAAAAACTGTTTTTT	CASSSSTVPEKLFF
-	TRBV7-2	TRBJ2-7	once	TGTGCCAGCAGCTTAAATTATCCTACCTACGAGCAGTACTTC	CASSLNYPTYEQYF
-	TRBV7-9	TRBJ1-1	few	TGTGCCAGCAGCCGCGATAACACTGAAGCTTTCTTT	CASSRDNTEAFF